Included here is one TCR beta chain sequence, with context. Germline CDR1 and CDR2: SEHNR and FQNEAQ (reference sequence). The CDR3 is 13 amino acids. Deletions cut 1 base from V and 7 bases from J, with 9 bases between. These data come from a study of radiotherapy plus CTLA-4 blockade in lung cancer. Data came from immunoSEQ multiplex PCR; TCRdb stores just in-frame clones and leaves some out. This sample has some 27,000 clones, with approximately 77% found just once. The receptor's source is a human donor with non-small cell lung cancer that progressed on radiotherapy plus ipilimumab. The J gene is TRBJ2-3, the V gene TRBV7-9; a weak D match, TRBD1 (5 bases). The sequences come from peripheral blood, collected from a patient treated with radiotherapy plus ipilimumab. In DNA, the CDR3 is TGTGCCAGCAGCTTAGGGGCAGGGAATACGCAGTATTTT. Encoded protein: CASSLGAGNTQYF.